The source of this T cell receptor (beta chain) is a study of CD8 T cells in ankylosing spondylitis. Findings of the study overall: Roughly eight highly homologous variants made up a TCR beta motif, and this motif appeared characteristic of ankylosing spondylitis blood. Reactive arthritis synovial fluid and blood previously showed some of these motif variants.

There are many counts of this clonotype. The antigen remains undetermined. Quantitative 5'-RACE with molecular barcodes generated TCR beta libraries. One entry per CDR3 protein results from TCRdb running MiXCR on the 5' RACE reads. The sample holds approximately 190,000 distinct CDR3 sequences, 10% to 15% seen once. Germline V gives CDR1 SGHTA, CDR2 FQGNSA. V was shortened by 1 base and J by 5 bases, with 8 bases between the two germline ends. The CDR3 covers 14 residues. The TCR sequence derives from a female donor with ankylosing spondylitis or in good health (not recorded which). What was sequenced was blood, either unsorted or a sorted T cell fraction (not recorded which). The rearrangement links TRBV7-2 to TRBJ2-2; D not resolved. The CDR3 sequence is CASSLVERTGELFF. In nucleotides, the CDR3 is TGTGCCAGCAGCTTAGTAGAGAGGACCGGGGAGCTGTTTTTT.